The present T cell receptor beta chain was sequenced within a study of shared clonotypes between healthy human individuals. Study donors comprised healthy, HIV-negative adults devoid of recent acute infection or vaccination. Method: immunoSEQ multiplex PCR; TCRdb's copy keeps in-frame clones and lacks some. The table records 650,000 to 750,000 clones, 60% to 80% of them present only once. The receptor comes from a woman aged 30 to 39 in good health. The sequenced sample consisted of memory CD4+ T cells sorted from blood. As to subset: CD45RA-negative fraction.

The CDR3 DNA reads TGTGCCAGCAGGAGGCGAGGGACTGAAGCTTTCTTT. Protein: CASRRRGTEAFF. V and J are TRBV6-5 and TRBJ1-1; no reliable D call. V was pared by 6 bases and J by 5 bases, with 10 bases between. Germline V gives CDR1 MNHEY, CDR2 SVGAGI. This CDR3 is 12 amino acids long.